This T cell receptor beta chain was identified in a study of early stage breast cancer tumors. Study overall: ER+/PR+/HER2- status applied to twelve of 16 invasive breast tumors. Approximately 10-fold was the mean read coverage per sample.

Trimming shortened V by 3 bases and J by 4 bases, and 15 bases separated the two germline ends. This CDR3 is 16 amino acids long. CDR1 is SNHLY, CDR2 FYNNEI, per germline. This clone has a single count. Here immunoSEQ multiplex PCR was the method, and the copy in TCRdb shows in-frame clones only, minus some. The sample shows over 40,000 clones, approximately 78% of them seen only once. This clonotype was sampled from a person in their 40s with breast cancer. V gene TRBV2 combines with J gene TRBJ2-2; D remains ambiguous. The sample taken for sequencing was blood. The CDR3 DNA sequence: TGTGCCAGCAGTGAGTTAGGTCTACGACGCACCGGGGAGCTGTTTTTT. This gives the protein CASSELGLRRTGELFF.